The rows below give T cell receptor beta chains drawn from one sample of a study of T cells in Graves' hyperthyroidism and ophthalmopathy. TCRdb re-analysed the multiplex PCR reads in MiXCR, keeping a single row per CDR3 protein. The sample gives approximately 610,000 distinct CDR3 sequences, over 15% of which show up once; around 19% is in the top ten. Sequenced material: blood. The receptors stem from a woman aged 18 to 35 with Graves' hyperthyroidism. The CDR3 runs from the conserved cysteine through the conserved F or W. The D gene is left open where the match is weak. Clone size appears in some rows only: once, few, many, or a class for an expanded clone.

-,TRBV29-1,few,TRBJ1-1,CSVEGLKGNTEAFF,TGCAGCGTTGAAGGATTAAAGGGGAACACTGAAGCTTTCTTT
-,TRBV6-2/TRBV6-3,few,TRBJ1-5,CASRHRGQWTSNQPQHF,TGTGCCAGCAGACACCGGGGGCAGTGGACTAGCAATCAGCCCCAGCATTTT
-,TRBV28,many,TRBJ1-4,CASSSWTAETNEKLFF,TGTGCCAGCAGTTCCTGGACCGCCGAAACTAATGAAAAACTGTTTTTT
TRBD2,TRBV7-2,-,TRBJ2-1,CASGLTSGRTSVYNEQFF,TGTGCCAGCGGTTTGACTAGCGGGAGAACTAGTGTGTACAATGAGCAGTTCTTC
-,TRBV28,-,TRBJ1-3,CASSLPGTGNTIYF,TGTGCCAGCAGTTTGCCAGGGACTGGAAACACCATATATTTT
TRBD1,TRBV7-9,few,TRBJ1-1,CASSLAGPGGTEAFF,TGTGCCAGCAGCTTAGCGGGACCAGGGGGGACTGAAGCTTTCTTT
-,TRBV7-2,many,TRBJ2-5,CASSFGNRGFHETQYF,TGTGCCAGCAGCTTCGGTAATCGGGGGTTCCATGAGACCCAGTACTTC
TRBD1,TRBV7-2,-,TRBJ2-7,CASSGQDHSYEQYF,TGTGCCAGCAGCGGACAGGACCATTCCTACGAGCAGTACTTC
-,TRBV12-3/TRBV12-4,many,TRBJ1-1,CASTPGRNTEAFF,TGTGCCAGCACGCCGGGGCGGAACACTGAAGCTTTCTTT
-,TRBV5-1,-,TRBJ1-2,CASGPLQGNYGYTF,TGCGCCAGCGGCCCGTTGCAGGGAAACTATGGCTACACCTTC
TRBD2,TRBV7-9,many,TRBJ2-1,CASSSLADSYNEQFF,TGTGCCAGCAGCTCGCTAGCGGACTCCTACAATGAGCAGTTCTTC
-,TRBV3-1,-,TRBJ2-2,CASSQTLLFANTGELFF,TGTGCCAGCAGCCAAACCTTACTGTTCGCGAACACCGGGGAGCTGTTTTTT
-,TRBV7-2,many,TRBJ1-1,CASSLAVRPLGAFF,TGTGCCAGCAGCTTAGCGGTAAGGCCACTTGGAGCTTTCTTT
-,TRBV28,-,TRBJ2-7,CASSPGSPRSSYEQYF,TGTGCCAGCAGTCCAGGGTCGCCGAGGAGCTCCTACGAGCAGTACTTC
-,TRBV15,-,TRBJ1-1,CATSRDRGWATEAFF,TGTGCCACCAGCAGAGATCGGGGATGGGCCACTGAAGCTTTCTTT
-,TRBV7-8,many,TRBJ1-2,CASSADNLYTF,TGTGCCAGCAGCGCGGACAACCTCTACACCTTC
TRBD1,TRBV7-2,many,TRBJ1-5,CASSLVGTANQPQHF,TGTGCCAGCAGCTTAGTCGGGACAGCAAATCAGCCCCAGCATTTT
TRBD2,TRBV11-2,-,TRBJ2-1,CASSLGLAGSSEQFF,TGTGCCAGCAGCCTCGGACTAGCGGGATCTTCTGAGCAGTTCTTC
-,TRBV15,few,TRBJ2-3,CATSRGIRPTDTQYF,TGTGCCACCAGCCGAGGGATAAGGCCAACAGATACGCAGTATTTT
-,TRBV18,-,TRBJ2-7,CASSHDGGEVYEQYF,TGTGCCAGCTCTCACGACGGGGGAGAGGTCTACGAGCAGTACTTC
TRBD2,TRBV20-1,-,TRBJ2-7,CSALSVDGGGITYEQYF,TGCAGTGCACTATCAGTAGATGGCGGGGGGATTACCTACGAGCAGTACTTC
-,TRBV7-8,few,TRBJ1-1,CASSLRESMNTEAFF,TGTGCCAGCAGTCTCAGGGAGTCCATGAACACTGAAGCTTTCTTT
-,TRBV19,few,TRBJ1-2,CASSLPGTHLGYTF,TGTGCCAGTAGTTTACCAGGGACCCACCTAGGCTACACCTTC
-,TRBV3-1,many,TRBJ1-2,CASSQDLTSHGYTF,TGTGCCAGCAGCCAAGATTTAACATCGCATGGCTACACCTTC
-,TRBV12-3/TRBV12-4,many,TRBJ2-3,CASSLLGVPTSTDTQYF,TGTGCCAGCAGTTTATTGGGAGTTCCAACTAGCACAGATACGCAGTATTTT
-,TRBV12-3/TRBV12-4,many,TRBJ2-7,CASSPGPSGEQYF,TGTGCCAGCAGTCCCGGCCCCAGCGGCGAGCAGTACTTC
-,TRBV7-6,many,TRBJ2-1,CASSTRGRRQDNEQFF,TGTGCCAGCAGCACCCGGGGGAGGAGACAAGACAATGAGCAGTTCTTC
TRBD1,TRBV2,many,TRBJ2-1,CASSLLTGQGADEQFF,TGTGCCAGCAGTTTACTAACGGGACAGGGGGCAGATGAGCAGTTCTTC
TRBD2,TRBV27,many,TRBJ2-3,CASQRIRASGTDTQYF,TGTGCCAGTCAACGAATTAGGGCTAGCGGGACGGATACGCAGTATTTT
-,TRBV6-1,-,TRBJ2-7,CASSEASAGSSYEQYF,TGTGCCAGCAGTGAAGCTTCGGCAGGGAGCTCCTACGAGCAGTACTTC
-,TRBV29-1,-,TRBJ1-4,CSVYSATNEKLFF,TGCAGCGTTTACAGTGCAACTAATGAAAAACTGTTTTTT
-,TRBV19,few,TRBJ1-5,CASSLPAFSNQPQHF,TGTGCCAGTAGTCTACCAGCATTTAGCAATCAGCCCCAGCATTTT